This TCR beta chain was observed in a study of blood T cell repertoires in COVID-19. TCRdb's copy holds only in-frame clones and misses some; the assay was immunoSEQ multiplex PCR. The data show approximately 71,000 clones, about 81% seen once. CDR3 length equals 16 residues. Germline V gives CDR1 KGHSH, CDR2 LQKENI. The V and J ends lost 3 bases and 0 bases respectively, with 12 bases between them. This receptor was taken from a woman at least 80 years old with acute or convalescent COVID-19. The chain uses TRBV18 and TRBJ2-4, with D possibly being TRBD1 (6 bases). The sequencing input was peripheral blood. Written as DNA, the CDR3 is TGTGCCAGCTCACCTCGGACAGACCTAGCCAAAAACATTCAGTACTTC. It specifies CASSPRTDLAKNIQYF.